The 13 T cell receptor beta chains below come from one sample, sequenced in a study of CD8 T cells in Susac syndrome. Reverse transcription of about 0.45 to 1 ug RNA was performed with random hexamers. TCRdb reanalysed the immunoSEQ multiplex PCR reads using MiXCR and keeps one entry per CDR3 protein. The table has about 180,000 distinct CDR3 sequences, approximately 94% seen once. Sequenced: CD4+ T cells from PBMCs. These TCRs come from a human donor with Susac syndrome.

The chain joins TRBV29-1 to TRBJ2-7; weak D call: TRBD2 (6 bases). The length of the CDR3 is 12 residues. Trimming removed 7 bases at V and 2 bases at J, with 12 bases between. Germline V lookup: CDR1 SQVTM, CDR2 ANQGSEA. This CDR3 is CSARGGAYEQYF. The CDR3 DNA reads as TGCAGCGCCCGAGGCGGGGCCTACGAGCAGTACTTC.

The chain couples TRBV27 to TRBJ2-4, with TRBD1 matching over 8 bases. With 3 bases clipped from V and 6 bases from J, the junction kept 4 bases outside the gene matches. Germline values: CDR1 MNHEY, CDR2 SMNVEV (reference sequence). The CDR3 spans 14 residues. This CDR3 is CASSFVTGGNIQYF. The CDR3, as DNA: TGTGCCAGCAGTTTTGTAACAGGGGGAAACATTCAGTACTTC.

The chain employs TRBV27 and TRBJ1-2; TRBD1 matches at 7 bases. The CDR3 is 14 amino acids. CDR1 is MNHEY, CDR2 SMNVEV, per germline (reference sequence). The V segment lost 5 bases and the J segment 2 bases; nucleotides outside the gene matches: 5. For the CDR3, the DNA is TGTGCCAGCAGTGCTAGAGGGGGCAACTATGGCTACACCTTC. Protein product: CASSARGGNYGYTF.

The J gene is TRBJ1-4, the V gene TRBV29-1; 7 bases are shared with TRBD1. The V and J ends lost 6 bases and 2 bases, in that order; junction bases with no gene match: 9. The CDR3 sequence is 15 residues long. Germline loops: CDR1 SQVTM, CDR2 ANQGSEA. The CDR3 coding sequence is TGCAGCGTAAGACAGGGTAGTTCGACTAATGAAAAACTGTTTTTT. It encodes CSVRQGSSTNEKLFF.

This CDR3 reads CSAREPGGYTEAFF. DNA of the CDR3: TGCAGTGCTAGAGAACCAGGGGGCTACACTGAAGCTTTCTTT. The J gene is TRBJ1-1, the V gene TRBV20-1, with 8 bases aligning to TRBD1. CDR3 length: 14 amino acids. Germline V CDR1 and CDR2: DFQATT, SNEGSKA (reference sequence). The junction had 3 bases not matched to a gene; V was cut back by 0 bases and J by 3 bases.

The rearrangement links TRBV2 to TRBJ1-3; no clear D. The germline gives CDR1 SNHLY, CDR2 FYNNEI. The ends were cut back, 6 bases at V and 0 bases at J, with 9 bases in the middle. The CDR3 runs 14 residues. CDR3 in amino acids: CASRVTASGNTIYF. The CDR3 nucleotides are TGTGCCAGCAGGGTCACGGCCTCTGGAAACACCATATATTTT. Full variable domain (rest looked up from reference TRBV2 and TRBJ1-3): EPEVTQTPSHQVTQMGQEVILRCVPISNHLYFYWYRQILGQKVEFLVSFYNNEISEKSEIFDDQFSVERPDGSNFTLKIRSTKLEDSAMYFCASRVTASGNTIYFGEGSWLTVV.

J is TRBJ2-3 and V is TRBV19, with TRBD2 matching 8 bases. The ends lost 7 bases at V and 6 bases at J; junction bases unmatched: 9. Germline V gene sequence: CDR1 LNHDA, CDR2 SQIVND (reference sequence). The CDR3 is 14 residues long. CDR3 sequence (DNA): TGTGCCAGTACCCCCCGGGGGGGGGACGATACGCAGTATTTT. Translation: CASTPRGGDDTQYF. The whole variable domain, remainder taken from reference TRBV19 and TRBJ2-3, is DGGITQSPKYLFRKEGQNVTLSCEQNLNHDAMYWYRQDPGQGLRLIYYSQIVNDFQKGDIAEGYSVSREKKESFPLTVTSAQKNPTAFYLCASTPRGGDDTQYFGPGTRLTVL.

The J gene is TRBJ1-1, the V gene TRBV24-1, with no clear D. The germline CDR1 and CDR2 sequences are KGHDR and SFDVKD. This CDR3 comprises 10 residues. Trimming shortened V by 11 bases and J by 0 bases, and 3 bases separated the two germline ends. In DNA, the CDR3 is TGTGCCAACCTGAACACTGAAGCTTTCTTT. Translated: CANLNTEAFF.

The CDR3: CASSLSGDWGLWTQYF. Here the CDR3 DNA reads TGTGCCAGCAGCTTAAGCGGGGACTGGGGGCTCTGGACCCAGTACTTC. The V gene is TRBV7-9, the J gene TRBJ2-5; a weak D match, TRBD2 (7 bases). The CDR3 runs 16 residues. The V end lost 2 bases, the J end lost 7 bases, and 20 bases lay between the germline ends. Germline V gene sequence: CDR1 SEHNR, CDR2 FQNEAQ (reference sequence). Complete variable domain (other parts from reference TRBV7-9 and TRBJ2-5): DTGVSQNPRHKITKRGQNVTFRCDPISEHNRLYWYRQTLGQGPEFLTYFQNEAQLEKSRLLSDRFSAERPKGSFSTLEIQRTEQGDSAMYLCASSLSGDWGLWTQYFGPGTRLLVL.

The chain is built from TRBV10-3 and TRBJ1-6; D gene unclear. V lost 3 bases, J lost 5 bases, and 8 bases lay in between. CDR3 length: 14 residues. The germline V gene has CDR1 ENHRY and CDR2 SYGVKD. The CDR3 DNA follows: TGTGCCATCAGTGATGTGGATAATAATTCACCCCTCCACTTT. It encodes CAISDVDNNSPLHF.

This chain joins TRBV11-2 and TRBJ2-3; D is uncertain. The CDR3 is 11 amino acids. The V gene lost 5 bases and the J gene lost 6 bases, with 6 bases spanning the gap. Germline V CDR1 and CDR2: SGHAT, FQNNGV. The DNA for the CDR3 is TGTGCCAGCAGCCCAGAGGATACGCAGTATTTT. Protein product: CASSPEDTQYF.

The chain combines TRBV20-1 with TRBJ2-7, with a weak D call TRBD1 (5 bases). CDR3 length: 12 amino acids. Germline CDR1 reads DFQATT; CDR2 reads SNEGSKA (reference sequence). Trimming took off 6 bases at V and 5 bases at J, with 14 bases between the two ends. The CDR3 DNA sequence: TGCAGTGCGCACCTCAGGGCCCACGAGCAGTACTTC. As protein: CSAHLRAHEQYF.

The chain combines TRBV25-1 with TRBJ1-2, with a possible D match to TRBD1 (5 bases). The ends were cut back, 5 bases at V and 4 bases at J, with 20 bases in the middle. Germline V gene data show CDR1 as MGHDK and CDR2 as SYGVNS. The CDR3 runs to 16 residues. CDR3 sequence reads: CASSPDYLIGGYGYTF. The CDR3 DNA follows: TGTGCCAGCAGTCCCGATTACCTAATTGGGGGCTATGGCTACACCTTC.